This TCR beta chain was retrieved from a study of blood T cell repertoires in COVID-19. Background on the study: Material from acute and convalescent COVID-19 was sourced from the United States, Italy and Spain. Sample material is recorded as cDNA or gDNA derived from T cells, B-cell-depleted T cells, or PBMCs.

Original analysis: Amplification from reference gene primers served as the basis for estimated nucleated cell counts. This table comes from immunoSEQ multiplex PCR, and its TCRdb copy is limited to in-frame clones, with some not included. V and J calls plus clone size are reproduced from that table; the DNA served to infer D and trimming. The data hold about 90,000 clones, with 72% observed a single time. Germline V CDR1 and CDR2: KGHSH, LQKENI. The CDR3 contains 14 residues. The trim removed 4 bases at V and 6 bases at J, leaving 8 bases unmatched. Material for sequencing was peripheral blood. The origin of this receptor is a woman at least 80 years old with acute or convalescent COVID-19. The chain employs TRBV18 and TRBJ1-2; TRBD1 agrees at 7 bases. The CDR3 here is CASSRKGGEDGYTF. CDR3 nucleotides: TGTGCCAGCTCACGTAAAGGGGGCGAAGATGGCTACACCTTC.